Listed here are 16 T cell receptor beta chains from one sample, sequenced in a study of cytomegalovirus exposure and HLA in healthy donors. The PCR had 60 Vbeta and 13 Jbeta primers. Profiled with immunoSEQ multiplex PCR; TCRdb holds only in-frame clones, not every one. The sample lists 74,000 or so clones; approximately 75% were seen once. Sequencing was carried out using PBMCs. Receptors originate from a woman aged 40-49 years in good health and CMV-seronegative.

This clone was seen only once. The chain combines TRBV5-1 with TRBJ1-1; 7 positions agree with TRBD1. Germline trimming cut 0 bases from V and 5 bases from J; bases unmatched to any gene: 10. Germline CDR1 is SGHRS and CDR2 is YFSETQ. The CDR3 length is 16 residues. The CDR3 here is CASSLGTGDLGTEAFF. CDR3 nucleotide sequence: TGCGCCAGCAGCTTGGGGACAGGAGATTTGGGGACTGAAGCTTTCTTT.

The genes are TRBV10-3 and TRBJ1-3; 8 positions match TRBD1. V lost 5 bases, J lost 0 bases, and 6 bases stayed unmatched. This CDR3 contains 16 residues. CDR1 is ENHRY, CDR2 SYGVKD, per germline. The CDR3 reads CAISWTGRSSGNTIYF. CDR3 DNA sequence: TGTGCCATCAGTTGGACAGGGCGAAGCTCTGGAAACACCATATATTTT.

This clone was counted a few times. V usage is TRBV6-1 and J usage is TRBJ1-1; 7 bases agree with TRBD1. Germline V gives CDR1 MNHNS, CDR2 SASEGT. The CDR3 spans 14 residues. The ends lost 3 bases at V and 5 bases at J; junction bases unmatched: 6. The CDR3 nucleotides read TGTGCCAGCAGTGACCAGGGGGGTCGTACTGAAGCTTTCTTT. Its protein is CASSDQGGRTEAFF.

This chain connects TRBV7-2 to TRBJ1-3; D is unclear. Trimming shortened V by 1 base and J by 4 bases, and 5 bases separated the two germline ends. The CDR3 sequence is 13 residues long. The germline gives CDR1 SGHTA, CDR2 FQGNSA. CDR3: CASSLVRGNTIYF. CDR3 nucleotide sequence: TGTGCCAGCAGCTTAGTTCGGGGAAACACCATATATTTT.

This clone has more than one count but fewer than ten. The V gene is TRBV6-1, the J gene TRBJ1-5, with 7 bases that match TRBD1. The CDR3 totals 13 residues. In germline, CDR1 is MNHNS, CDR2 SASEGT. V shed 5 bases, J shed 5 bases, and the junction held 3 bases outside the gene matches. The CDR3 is CASSYTGDQPQHF. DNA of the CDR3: TGTGCCAGCAGTTATACAGGGGATCAGCCCCAGCATTTT.

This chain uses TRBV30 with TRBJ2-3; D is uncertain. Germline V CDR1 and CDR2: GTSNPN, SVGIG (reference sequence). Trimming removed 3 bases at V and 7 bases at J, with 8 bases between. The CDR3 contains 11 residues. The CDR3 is CAWRMAYTQYF. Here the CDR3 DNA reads TGTGCCTGGAGGATGGCCTATACGCAGTATTTT.

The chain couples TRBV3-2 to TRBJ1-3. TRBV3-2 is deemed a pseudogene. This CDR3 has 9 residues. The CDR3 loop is CASGLARYF. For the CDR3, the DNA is TGTGCCAGCGGACTCGCGCGATATTTT.

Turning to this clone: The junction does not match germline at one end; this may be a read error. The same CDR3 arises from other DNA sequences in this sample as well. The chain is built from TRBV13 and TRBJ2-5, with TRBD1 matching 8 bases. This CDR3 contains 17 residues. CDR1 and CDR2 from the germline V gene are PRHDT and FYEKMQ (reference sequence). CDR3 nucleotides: TGTGCCAGCAGCCTAGGCGTTGAGGACAGGGTCGGGGAGACCCAGTACTTC. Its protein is CASSLGVEDRVGETQYF.

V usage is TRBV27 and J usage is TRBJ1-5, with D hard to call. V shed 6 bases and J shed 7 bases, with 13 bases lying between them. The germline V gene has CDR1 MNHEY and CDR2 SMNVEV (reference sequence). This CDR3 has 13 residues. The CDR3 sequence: CASRPGGLQPQHF. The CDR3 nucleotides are TGTGCCAGCAGGCCGGGAGGATTGCAGCCCCAGCATTTT.

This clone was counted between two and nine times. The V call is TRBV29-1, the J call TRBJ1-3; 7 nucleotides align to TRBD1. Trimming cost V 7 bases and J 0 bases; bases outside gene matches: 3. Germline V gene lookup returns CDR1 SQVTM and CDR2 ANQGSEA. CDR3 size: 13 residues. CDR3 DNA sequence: TGCAGCGCACAGGGGTTCTCTGGAAACACCATATATTTT. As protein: CSAQGFSGNTIYF.

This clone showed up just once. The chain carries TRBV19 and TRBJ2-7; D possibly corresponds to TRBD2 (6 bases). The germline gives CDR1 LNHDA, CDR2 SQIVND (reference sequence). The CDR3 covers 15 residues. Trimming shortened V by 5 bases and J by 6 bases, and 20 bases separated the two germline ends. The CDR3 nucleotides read TGTGCCAGTAGTGCAGGCGGGACCCTGGGCGCCGAGCAGTACTTC. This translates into CASSAGGTLGAEQYF.

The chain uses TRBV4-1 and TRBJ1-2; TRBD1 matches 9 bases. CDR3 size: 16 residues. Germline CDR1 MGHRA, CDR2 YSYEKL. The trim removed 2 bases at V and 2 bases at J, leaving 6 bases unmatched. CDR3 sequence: CASSQTGTGTNYGYTF. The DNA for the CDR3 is TGCGCCAGCAGCCAAACCGGGACAGGGACCAACTATGGCTACACCTTC.

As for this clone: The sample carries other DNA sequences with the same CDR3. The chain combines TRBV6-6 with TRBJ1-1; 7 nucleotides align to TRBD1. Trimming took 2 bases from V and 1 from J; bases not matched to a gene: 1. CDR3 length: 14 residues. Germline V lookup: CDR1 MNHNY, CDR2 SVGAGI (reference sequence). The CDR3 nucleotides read TGTGCCAGCAGTTACGGGACAGAGAACACTGAAGCTTTCTTT. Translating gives CASSYGTENTEAFF.

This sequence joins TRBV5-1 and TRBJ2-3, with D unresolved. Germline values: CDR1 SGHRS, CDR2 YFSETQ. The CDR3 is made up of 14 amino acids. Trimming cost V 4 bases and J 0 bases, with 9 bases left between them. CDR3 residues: CASSPVESTDTQYF. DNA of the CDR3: TGCGCCAGCAGCCCGGTGGAGAGCACAGATACGCAGTATTTT.

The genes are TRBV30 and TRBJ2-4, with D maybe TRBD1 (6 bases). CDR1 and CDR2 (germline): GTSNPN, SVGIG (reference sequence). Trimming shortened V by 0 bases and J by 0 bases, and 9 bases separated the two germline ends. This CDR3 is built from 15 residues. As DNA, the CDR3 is TGTGCCTGGAGTGTAGACAGGATAGCCAAAAACATTCAGTACTTC. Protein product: CAWSVDRIAKNIQYF.

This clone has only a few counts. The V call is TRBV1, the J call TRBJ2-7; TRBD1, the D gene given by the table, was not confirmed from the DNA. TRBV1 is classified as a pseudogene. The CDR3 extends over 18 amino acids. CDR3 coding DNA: TGCACCAGCAGCCAAGGGGATGACAGGGGCGTCCACTCCTACGAGCAGTACTTC. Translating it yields CTSSQGDDRGVHSYEQYF.